A single sample is the source of the 6 T cell receptor beta chains below, sequenced in a study of blood T cell repertoires in COVID-19. Clones were sequenced by immunoSEQ multiplex PCR, and TCRdb holds only the in-frame ones, with some missing. The repertoire holds roughly 120,000 clones, with roughly 83% as singletons. Sample: peripheral blood. Source of these receptors: a human donor in a cohort sampled during active COVID-19.

V and J are TRBV10-1 and TRBJ2-5, with a possible D match to TRBD2 (5 bases). From germline, CDR1 is WNHNN and CDR2 SYGVQD (reference sequence). The CDR3 extends over 16 amino acids. The V gene lost 0 bases and the J gene lost 5 bases, with 16 bases spanning the gap. CDR3 sequence (DNA): TGCGCCAGCAGTGAGTCTTTGGCTAGCCACCGGGAGACCCAGTACTTC. Its translation: CASSESLASHRETQYF.

V gene TRBV7-2 combines with J gene TRBJ2-3, with TRBD2 identical over 7 bases. Germline-derived CDR1 and CDR2 are SGHTA and FQGNSA. After removal of 4 bases from V and 6 bases from J, the junction contained 10 bases not matched to a gene. The CDR3 extends over 15 amino acids. The CDR3 sequence: CASSWTSGPLDTQYF. The DNA for the CDR3 is TGTGCCAGCAGCTGGACTAGTGGGCCATTGGATACGCAGTATTTT. Looking up the rest from reference TRBV7-2 and TRBJ2-3 gives the full variable domain: GAGVSQSPSNKVTEKGKDVELRCDPISGHTALYWYRQSLGQGLEFLIYFQGNSAPDKSGLPSDRFSAERTGGSVSTLTIQRTQQEDSAVYLCASSWTSGPLDTQYFGPGTRLTVL.

The chain links TRBV18 to TRBJ1-2, with 7 bases that match TRBD1. The V gene end was trimmed by 8 bases and the J gene end by 4 bases; junction bases not matched to a gene: 10. The CDR3 extends over 14 amino acids. Germline CDR1 reads KGHSH; CDR2 reads LQKENI. This CDR3 is CASGRDSEGYGYTF. The CDR3 nucleotides are TGTGCCAGCGGACGGGACAGCGAAGGCTATGGCTACACCTTC.

The chain combines TRBV10-3 with TRBJ2-3; maybe TRBD2 (6 bases). The germline V gene encodes CDR1 ENHRY and CDR2 SYGVKD. V was clipped by 0 bases and J by 2 bases, with 12 bases between them. The CDR3 is 16 amino acids. The DNA of the CDR3 is TGTGCCATCAGTGAGTCGAAGGGACTCCTCACAGATACGCAGTATTTT. Translating it yields CAISESKGLLTDTQYF.

The rearrangement joins TRBV9 to TRBJ2-2; 7 positions match TRBD2. The CDR3 runs 14 residues. Unmatched junction bases numbered 6, after V lost 1 base and J lost 9 bases. Germline V gene sequence: CDR1 SGDLS, CDR2 YYNGEE. Written as DNA, the CDR3 is TGTGCCAGCAGCGTAACTTGGGAGGGCTGGGAGCTGTTTTTT. Protein: CASSVTWEGWELFF.

This clone was seen only once. This chain connects TRBV6-5 to TRBJ1-2, with 8 bases that match TRBD1. Trimming cost V 7 bases and J 0 bases; bases outside gene matches: 4. Germline V gene data show CDR1 as MNHEY and CDR2 as SVGAGI. This CDR3 is built from 14 residues. The CDR3 sequence: CASTRTGSNYGYTF. CDR3 DNA sequence: TGTGCCAGCACTCGGACAGGGTCTAACTATGGCTACACCTTC.